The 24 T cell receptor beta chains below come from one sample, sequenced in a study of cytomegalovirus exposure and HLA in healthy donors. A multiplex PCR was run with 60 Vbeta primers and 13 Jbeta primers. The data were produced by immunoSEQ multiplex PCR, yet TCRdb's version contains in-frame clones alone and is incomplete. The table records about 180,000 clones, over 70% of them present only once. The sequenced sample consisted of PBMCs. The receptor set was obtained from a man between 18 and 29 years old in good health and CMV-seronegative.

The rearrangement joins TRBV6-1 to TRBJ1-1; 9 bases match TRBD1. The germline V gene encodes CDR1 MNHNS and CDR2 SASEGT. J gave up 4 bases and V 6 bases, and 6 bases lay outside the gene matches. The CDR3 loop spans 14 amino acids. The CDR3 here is CASRPDRGSTEAFF. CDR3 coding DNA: TGTGCCAGCAGACCAGACAGGGGGAGCACTGAAGCTTTCTTT.

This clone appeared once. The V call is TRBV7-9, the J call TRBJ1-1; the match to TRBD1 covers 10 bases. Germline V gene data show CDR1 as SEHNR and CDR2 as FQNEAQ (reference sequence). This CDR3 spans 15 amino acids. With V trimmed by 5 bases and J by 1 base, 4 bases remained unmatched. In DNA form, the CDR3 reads TGTGCCAGCAGCGGACAGGGGGAGACGAACACTGAAGCTTTCTTT. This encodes CASSGQGETNTEAFF.

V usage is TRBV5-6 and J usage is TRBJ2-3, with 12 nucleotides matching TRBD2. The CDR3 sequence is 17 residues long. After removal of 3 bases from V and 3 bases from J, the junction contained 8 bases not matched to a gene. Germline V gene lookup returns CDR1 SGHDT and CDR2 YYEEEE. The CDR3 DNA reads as TGTGCCAGCAGCTCCCCGACTAGCGGGGGCGGTACAGATACGCAGTATTTT. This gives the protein CASSSPTSGGGTDTQYF. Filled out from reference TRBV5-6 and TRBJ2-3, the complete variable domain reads DAGVTQSPTHLIKTRGQQVTLRCSPKSGHDTVSWYQQALGQGPQFIFQYYEEEERQRGNFPDRFSGHQFPNYSSELNVNALLLGDSALYLCASSSPTSGGGTDTQYFGPGTRLTVL.

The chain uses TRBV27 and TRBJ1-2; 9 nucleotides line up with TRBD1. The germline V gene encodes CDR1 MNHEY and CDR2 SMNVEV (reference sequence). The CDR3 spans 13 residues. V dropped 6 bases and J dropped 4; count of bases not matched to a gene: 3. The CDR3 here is CASRLGQGYGYTF. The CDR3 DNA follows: TGTGCCAGCAGACTGGGACAGGGCTATGGCTACACCTTC.

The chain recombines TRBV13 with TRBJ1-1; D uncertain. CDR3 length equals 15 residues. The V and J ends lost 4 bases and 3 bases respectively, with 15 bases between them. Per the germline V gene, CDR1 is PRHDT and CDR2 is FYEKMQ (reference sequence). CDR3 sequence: CASSSPGHGDTEAFF. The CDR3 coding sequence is TGTGCCAGCAGCTCCCCTGGGCACGGGGACACTGAAGCTTTCTTT.

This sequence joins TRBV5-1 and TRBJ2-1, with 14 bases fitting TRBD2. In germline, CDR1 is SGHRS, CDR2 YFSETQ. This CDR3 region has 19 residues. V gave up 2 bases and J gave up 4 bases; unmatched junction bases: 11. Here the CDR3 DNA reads TGCGCCAGCAGCTTCCCAGGGACTAGCGGGAGCCATAAGTACAATGAGCAGTTCTTC. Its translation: CASSFPGTSGSHKYNEQFF.

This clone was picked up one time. The CDR3 loop reads CASSAETSAETQYF. CDR3 DNA: TGTGCCAGCAGCGCCGAGACTAGCGCAGAGACCCAGTACTTC. V is TRBV2 and J is TRBJ2-5, with 8 nucleotides matching TRBD2. Germline values: CDR1 SNHLY, CDR2 FYNNEI. This CDR3 comprises 14 residues. Trimming at V came to 6 bases and at J to 4 bases, leaving 7 bases not matched to a gene.

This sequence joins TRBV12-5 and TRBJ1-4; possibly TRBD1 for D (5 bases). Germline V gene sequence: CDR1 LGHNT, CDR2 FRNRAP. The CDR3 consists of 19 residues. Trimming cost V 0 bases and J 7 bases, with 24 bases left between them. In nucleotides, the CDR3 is TGTGCTAGTGGTTTGGTAAGATGGGGCGGGGGTTGGGATTGTGAAAAACTGTTTTTT. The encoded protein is CASGLVRWGGGWDCEKLFF. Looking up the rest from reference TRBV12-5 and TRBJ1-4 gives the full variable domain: DARVTQTPRHKVTEMGQEVTMRCQPILGHNTVFWYRQTMMQGLELLAYFRNRAPLDDSGMPKDRFSAEMPDATLATLKIQPSEPRDSAVYFCASGLVRWGGGWDCEKLFFGSGTQLSVL.

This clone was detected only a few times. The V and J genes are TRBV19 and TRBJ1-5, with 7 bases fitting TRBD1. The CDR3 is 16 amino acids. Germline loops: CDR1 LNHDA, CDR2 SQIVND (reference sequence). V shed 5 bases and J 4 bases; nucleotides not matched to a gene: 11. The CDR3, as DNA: TGTGCCAGTAGTGTCCCCGGACAGGCTGCTAATCAGCCCCAGCATTTT. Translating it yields CASSVPGQAANQPQHF.

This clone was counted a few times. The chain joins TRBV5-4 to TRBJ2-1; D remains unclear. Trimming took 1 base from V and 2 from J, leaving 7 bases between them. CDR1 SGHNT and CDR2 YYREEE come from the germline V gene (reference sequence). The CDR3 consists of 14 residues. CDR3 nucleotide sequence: TGTGCCAGCAGCTTGATAGAGGCCTACAATGAGCAGTTCTTC. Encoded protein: CASSLIEAYNEQFF.

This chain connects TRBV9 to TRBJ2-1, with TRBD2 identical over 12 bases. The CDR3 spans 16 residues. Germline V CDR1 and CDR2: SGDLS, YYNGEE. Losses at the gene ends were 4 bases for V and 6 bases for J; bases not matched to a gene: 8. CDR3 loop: CASSLGTSGRLNEQFF. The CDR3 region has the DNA TGTGCCAGCAGCCTCGGGACTAGCGGGCGACTCAATGAGCAGTTCTTC.

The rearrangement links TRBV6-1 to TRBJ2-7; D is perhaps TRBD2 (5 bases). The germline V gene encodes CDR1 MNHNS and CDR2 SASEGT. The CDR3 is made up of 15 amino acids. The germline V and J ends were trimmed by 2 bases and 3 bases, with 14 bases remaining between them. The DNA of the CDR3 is TGTGCCAGCAGTGAATATTTCGTCGGGGACTACGAGCAGTACTTC. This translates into CASSEYFVGDYEQYF.

CDR3 loop: CASSVGGGAETQYF. For the CDR3, the DNA is TGTGCCAGCAGCGTAGGTGGAGGGGCAGAGACCCAGTACTTC. The chain recombines TRBV9 with TRBJ2-5, with D tentatively TRBD2 (6 bases). V lost 0 bases and J lost 4, with 10 bases in between. The CDR3 has 14 residues. Per the germline V gene, CDR1 is SGDLS and CDR2 is YYNGEE.

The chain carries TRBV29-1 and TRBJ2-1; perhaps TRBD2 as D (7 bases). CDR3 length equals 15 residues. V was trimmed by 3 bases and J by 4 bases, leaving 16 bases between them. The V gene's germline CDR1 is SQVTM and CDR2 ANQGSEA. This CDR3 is CSVEPGGPTYNEQFF. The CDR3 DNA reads TGCAGCGTTGAGCCGGGGGGCCCTACTTACAATGAGCAGTTCTTC.

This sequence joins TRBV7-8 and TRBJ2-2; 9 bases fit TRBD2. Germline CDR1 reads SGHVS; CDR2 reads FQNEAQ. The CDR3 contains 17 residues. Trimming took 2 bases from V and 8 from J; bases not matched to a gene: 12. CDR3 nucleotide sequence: TGTGCCAGCAGCTTAAGCGAAGCGGGGGGCGGGGGAGGGGAGCTGTTTTTT. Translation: CASSLSEAGGGGGELFF.

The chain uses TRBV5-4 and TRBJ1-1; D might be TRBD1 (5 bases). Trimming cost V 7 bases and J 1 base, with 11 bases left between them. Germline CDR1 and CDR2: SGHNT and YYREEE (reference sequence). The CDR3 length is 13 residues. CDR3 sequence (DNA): TGTGCCAGCGGTGCGGGGCGGAACACTGAAGCTTTCTTT. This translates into CASGAGRNTEAFF.

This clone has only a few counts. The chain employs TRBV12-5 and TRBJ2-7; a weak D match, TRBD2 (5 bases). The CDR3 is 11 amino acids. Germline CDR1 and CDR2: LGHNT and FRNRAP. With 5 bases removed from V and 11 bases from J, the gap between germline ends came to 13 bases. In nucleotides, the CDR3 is TGTGCTAGTGGTCCCCCGGGAAAAGAGTACTTC. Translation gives CASGPPGKEYF. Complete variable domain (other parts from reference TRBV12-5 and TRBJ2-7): DARVTQTPRHKVTEMGQEVTMRCQPILGHNTVFWYRQTMMQGLELLAYFRNRAPLDDSGMPKDRFSAEMPDATLATLKIQPSEPRDSAVYFCASGPPGKEYFGPGTRLTVT.

This CDR3 is CASSRRRLSEANYGYTF. In DNA form, the CDR3 reads TGTGCCAGCAGCCGGAGACGACTATCGGAAGCTAACTATGGCTACACCTTC. J is TRBJ1-2 and V is TRBV14; D call uncertain. Germline V CDR1 and CDR2: SGHDN, FVKESK. V was clipped by 4 bases and J by 0 bases, with 18 bases between them. The CDR3 extends over 17 amino acids.

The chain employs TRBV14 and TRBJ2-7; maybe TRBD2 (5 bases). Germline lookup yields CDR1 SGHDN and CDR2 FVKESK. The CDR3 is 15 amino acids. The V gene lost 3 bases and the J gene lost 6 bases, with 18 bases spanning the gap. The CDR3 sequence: CASSQRYRGEIEQYF. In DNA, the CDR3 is TGTGCCAGCAGCCAGAGGTACCGGGGAGAGATCGAGCAGTACTTC.

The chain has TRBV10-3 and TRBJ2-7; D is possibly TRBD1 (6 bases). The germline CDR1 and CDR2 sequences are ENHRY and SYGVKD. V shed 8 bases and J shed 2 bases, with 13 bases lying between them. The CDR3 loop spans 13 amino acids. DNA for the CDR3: TGTGCCATCCGAGCGACAGGCACCTACGAGCAGTACTTC. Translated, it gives CAIRATGTYEQYF.

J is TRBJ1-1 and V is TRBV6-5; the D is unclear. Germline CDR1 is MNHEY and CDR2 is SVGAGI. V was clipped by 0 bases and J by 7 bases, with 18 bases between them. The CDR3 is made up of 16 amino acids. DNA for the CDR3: TGTGCCAGCAGTTACTCGATACGGTCGTCTCCCGGTGAAGCTTTCTTT. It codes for CASSYSIRSSPGEAFF.

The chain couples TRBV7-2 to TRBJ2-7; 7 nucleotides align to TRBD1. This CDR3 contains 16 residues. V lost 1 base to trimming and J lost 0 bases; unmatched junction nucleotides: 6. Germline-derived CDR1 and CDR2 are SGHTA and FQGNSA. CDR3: CASSLEYTGVSYEQYF. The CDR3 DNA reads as TGTGCCAGCAGCTTAGAATATACAGGGGTCTCCTACGAGCAGTACTTC.

Here the CDR3 reads CASSETGGDTEAFF. CDR3 nucleotides: TGTGCCAGCAGTGAAACGGGAGGGGACACTGAAGCTTTCTTT. V is TRBV27 and J is TRBJ1-1; D might be TRBD1 (5 bases). V lost 5 bases and J lost 3, with 13 bases in between. The CDR3 runs 14 residues. The germline V gene encodes CDR1 MNHEY and CDR2 SMNVEV (reference sequence).

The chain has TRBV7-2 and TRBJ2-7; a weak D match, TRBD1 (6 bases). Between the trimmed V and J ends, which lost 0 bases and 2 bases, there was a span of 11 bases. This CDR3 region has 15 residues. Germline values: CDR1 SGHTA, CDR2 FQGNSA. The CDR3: CASSLAMTGTYEQYF. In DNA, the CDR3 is TGTGCCAGCAGCTTAGCGATGACAGGAACCTACGAGCAGTACTTC.